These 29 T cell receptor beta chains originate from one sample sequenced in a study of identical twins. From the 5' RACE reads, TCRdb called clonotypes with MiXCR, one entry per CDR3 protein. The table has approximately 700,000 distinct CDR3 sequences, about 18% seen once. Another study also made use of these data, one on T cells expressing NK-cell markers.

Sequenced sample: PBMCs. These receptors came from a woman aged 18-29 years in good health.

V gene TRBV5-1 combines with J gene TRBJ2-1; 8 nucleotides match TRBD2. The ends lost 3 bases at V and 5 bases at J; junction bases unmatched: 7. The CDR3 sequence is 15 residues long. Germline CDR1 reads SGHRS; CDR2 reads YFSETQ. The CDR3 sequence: CASSSLAVLNNEQFF. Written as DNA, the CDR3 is TGCGCCAGCAGCTCACTAGCGGTACTGAACAATGAGCAGTTCTTC.

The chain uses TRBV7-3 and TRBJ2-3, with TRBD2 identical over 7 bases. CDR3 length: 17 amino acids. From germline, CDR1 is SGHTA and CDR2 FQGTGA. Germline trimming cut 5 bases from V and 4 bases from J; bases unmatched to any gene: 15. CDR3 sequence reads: CASSQLLGGGGPDTQYF. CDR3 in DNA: TGTGCCAGCAGCCAACTCTTGGGGGGGGGAGGGCCAGATACGCAGTATTTT.

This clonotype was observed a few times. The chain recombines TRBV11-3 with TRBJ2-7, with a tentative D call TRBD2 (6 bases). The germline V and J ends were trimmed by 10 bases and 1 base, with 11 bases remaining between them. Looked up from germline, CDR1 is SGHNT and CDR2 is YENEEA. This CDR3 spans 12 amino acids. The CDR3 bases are TGTGCCACGGGTAGCGGATCCTACGAGCAGTACTTC. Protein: CATGSGSYEQYF.

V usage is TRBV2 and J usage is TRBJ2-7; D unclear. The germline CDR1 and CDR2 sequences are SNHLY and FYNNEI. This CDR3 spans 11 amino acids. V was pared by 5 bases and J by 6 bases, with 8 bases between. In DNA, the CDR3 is TGTGCCAGCAGTCTGGACCCCGAGCAGTACTTC. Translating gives CASSLDPEQYF.

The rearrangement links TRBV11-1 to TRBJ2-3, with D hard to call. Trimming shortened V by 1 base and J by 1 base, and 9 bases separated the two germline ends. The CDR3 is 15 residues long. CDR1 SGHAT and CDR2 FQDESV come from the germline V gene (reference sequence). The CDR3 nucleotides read TGTGCCAGCAGCTTAGGGGCCGTGGGCACAGATACGCAGTATTTT. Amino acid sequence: CASSLGAVGTDTQYF.

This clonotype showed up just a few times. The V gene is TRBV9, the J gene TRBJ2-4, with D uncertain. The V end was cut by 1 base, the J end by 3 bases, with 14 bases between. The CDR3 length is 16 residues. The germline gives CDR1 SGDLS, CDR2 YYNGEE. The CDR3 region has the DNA TGTGCCAGCAGCGTACACCCCAATGTCGTCAAAAACATTCAGTACTTC. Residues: CASSVHPNVVKNIQYF. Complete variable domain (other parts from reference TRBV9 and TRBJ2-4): DSGVTQTPKHLITATGQRVTLRCSPRSGDLSVYWYQQSLDQGLQFLIQYYNGEERAKGNILERFSAQQFPDLHSELNLSSLELGDSALYFCASSVHPNVVKNIQYFGAGTRLSVL.

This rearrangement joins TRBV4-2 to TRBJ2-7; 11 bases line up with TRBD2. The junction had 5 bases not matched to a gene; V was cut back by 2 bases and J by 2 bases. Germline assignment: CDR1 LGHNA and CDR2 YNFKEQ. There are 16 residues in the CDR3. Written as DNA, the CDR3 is TGTGCCAGCAGCCAATTATCTAGCGGGGGGCCCTACGAGCAGTACTTC. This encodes CASSQLSSGGPYEQYF.

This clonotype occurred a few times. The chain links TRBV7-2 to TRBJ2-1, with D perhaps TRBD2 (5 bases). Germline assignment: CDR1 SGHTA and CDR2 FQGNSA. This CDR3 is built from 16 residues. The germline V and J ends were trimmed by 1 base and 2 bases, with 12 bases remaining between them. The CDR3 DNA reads TGTGCCAGCAGCTTAGGTTGGACTCTGACCTACAATGAGCAGTTCTTC. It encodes CASSLGWTLTYNEQFF.

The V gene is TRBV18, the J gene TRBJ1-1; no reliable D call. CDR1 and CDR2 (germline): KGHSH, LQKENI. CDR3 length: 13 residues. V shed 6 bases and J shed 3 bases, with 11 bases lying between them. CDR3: CASSPILDTEAFF. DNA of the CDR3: TGTGCCAGCTCCCCGATACTGGACACTGAAGCTTTCTTT.

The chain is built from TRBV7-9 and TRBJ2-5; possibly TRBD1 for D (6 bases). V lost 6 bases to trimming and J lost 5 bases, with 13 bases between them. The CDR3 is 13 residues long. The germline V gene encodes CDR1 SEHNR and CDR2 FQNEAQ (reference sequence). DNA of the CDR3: TGTGCCAGCAGACCAGGACAGCGGGAGACCCAGTACTTC. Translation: CASRPGQRETQYF.

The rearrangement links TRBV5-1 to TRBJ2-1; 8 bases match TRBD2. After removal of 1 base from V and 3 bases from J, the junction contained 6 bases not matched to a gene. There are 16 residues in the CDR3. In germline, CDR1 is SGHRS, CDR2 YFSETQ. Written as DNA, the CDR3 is TGCGCCAGCAGCTTGTACAGCGGGGGTAACTACAATGAGCAGTTCTTC. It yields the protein CASSLYSGGNYNEQFF.

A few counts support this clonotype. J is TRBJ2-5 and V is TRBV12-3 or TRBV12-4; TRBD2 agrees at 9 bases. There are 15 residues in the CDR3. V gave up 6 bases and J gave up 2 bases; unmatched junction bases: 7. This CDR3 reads CASRKAGGIQETQYF. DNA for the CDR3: TGTGCCAGCAGGAAAGCGGGGGGAATTCAAGAGACCCAGTACTTC.

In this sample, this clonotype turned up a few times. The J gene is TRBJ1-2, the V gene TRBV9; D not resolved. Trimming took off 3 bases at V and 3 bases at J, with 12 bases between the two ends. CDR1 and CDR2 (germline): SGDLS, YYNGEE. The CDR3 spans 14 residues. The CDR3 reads CASSAPNVHYGYTF. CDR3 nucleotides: TGTGCCAGCAGCGCCCCGAACGTACACTATGGCTACACCTTC.

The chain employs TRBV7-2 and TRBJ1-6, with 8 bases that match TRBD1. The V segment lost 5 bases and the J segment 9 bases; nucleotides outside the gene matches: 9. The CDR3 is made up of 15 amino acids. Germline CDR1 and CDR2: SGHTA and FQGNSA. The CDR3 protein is CASSPRQGRSSPLHF. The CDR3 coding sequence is TGTGCCAGCAGCCCCCGACAGGGGAGGTCTTCACCCCTCCACTTT.

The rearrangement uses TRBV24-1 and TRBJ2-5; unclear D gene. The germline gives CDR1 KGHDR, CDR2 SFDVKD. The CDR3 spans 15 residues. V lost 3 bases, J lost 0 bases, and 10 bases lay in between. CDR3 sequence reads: CATSDPKDNQETQYF. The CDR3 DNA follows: TGTGCCACCAGTGATCCAAAAGACAACCAAGAGACCCAGTACTTC.

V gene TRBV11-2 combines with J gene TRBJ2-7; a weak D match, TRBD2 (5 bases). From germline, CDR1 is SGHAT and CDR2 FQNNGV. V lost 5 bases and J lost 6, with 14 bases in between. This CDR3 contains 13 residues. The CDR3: CASSLGTGFEQYF. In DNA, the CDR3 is TGTGCCAGCAGCCTTGGAACGGGATTCGAGCAGTACTTC.

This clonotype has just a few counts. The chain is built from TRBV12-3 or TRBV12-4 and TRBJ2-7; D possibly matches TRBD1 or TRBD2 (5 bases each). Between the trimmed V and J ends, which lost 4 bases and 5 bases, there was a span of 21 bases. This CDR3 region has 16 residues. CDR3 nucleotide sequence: TGTGCCAGCAGTTCCGCCGGGACGGGTCTACATAACGAGCAGTACTTC. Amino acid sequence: CASSSAGTGLHNEQYF.

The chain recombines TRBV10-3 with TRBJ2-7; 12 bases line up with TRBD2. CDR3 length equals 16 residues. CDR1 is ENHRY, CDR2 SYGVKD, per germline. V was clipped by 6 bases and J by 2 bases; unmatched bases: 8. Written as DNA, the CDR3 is TGTGCCATCAGCCCCGGGACTAGCGGGTTCGCCTACGAGCAGTACTTC. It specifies CAISPGTSGFAYEQYF.

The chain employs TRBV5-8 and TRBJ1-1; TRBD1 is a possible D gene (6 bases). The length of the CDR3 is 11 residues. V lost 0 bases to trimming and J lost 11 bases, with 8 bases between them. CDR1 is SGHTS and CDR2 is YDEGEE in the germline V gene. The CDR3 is CASSLGQGAFF. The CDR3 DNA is TGTGCCAGCAGCTTGGGCCAGGGGGCTTTCTTT.

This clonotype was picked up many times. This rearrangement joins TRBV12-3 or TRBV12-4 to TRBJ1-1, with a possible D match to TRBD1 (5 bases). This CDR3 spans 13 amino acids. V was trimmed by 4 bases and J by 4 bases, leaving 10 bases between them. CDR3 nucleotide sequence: TGTGCCAGCAGTTCATTTGGGGGCACTGAAGCTTTCTTT. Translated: CASSSFGGTEAFF.

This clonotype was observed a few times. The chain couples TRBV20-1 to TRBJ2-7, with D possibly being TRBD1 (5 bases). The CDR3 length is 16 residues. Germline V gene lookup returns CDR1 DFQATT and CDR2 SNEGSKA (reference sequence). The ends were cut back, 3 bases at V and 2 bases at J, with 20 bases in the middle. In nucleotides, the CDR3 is TGCAGTGCTAGCCCGGCGACACAGGACATACCCTACGAGCAGTACTTC. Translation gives CSASPATQDIPYEQYF.

The CDR3 nucleotides are TGTGCCAGCAGCTTAGAACCCTCAGGGCTGAACACTGAAGCTTTCTTT. Translated, it gives CASSLEPSGLNTEAFF. The genes are TRBV11-2 and TRBJ1-1; weak D call: TRBD1 (5 bases). In germline, CDR1 is SGHAT, CDR2 FQNNGV. The CDR3 is 16 residues long. Trimming removed 0 bases from V and 0 bases from J, with 11 bases in between.

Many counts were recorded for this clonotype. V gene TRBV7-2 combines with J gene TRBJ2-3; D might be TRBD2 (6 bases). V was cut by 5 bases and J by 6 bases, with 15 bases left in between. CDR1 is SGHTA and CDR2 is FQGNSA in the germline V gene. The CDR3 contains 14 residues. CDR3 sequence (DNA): TGTGCCAGCAGCCCTAAGGCGGGATTCGATACGCAGTATTTT. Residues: CASSPKAGFDTQYF.

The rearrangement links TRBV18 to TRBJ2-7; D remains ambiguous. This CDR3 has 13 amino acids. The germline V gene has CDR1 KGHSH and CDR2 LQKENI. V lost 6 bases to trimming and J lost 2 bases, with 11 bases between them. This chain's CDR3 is CASSPGYPYEQYF. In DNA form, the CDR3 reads TGTGCCAGCTCGCCCGGCTATCCCTACGAGCAGTACTTC. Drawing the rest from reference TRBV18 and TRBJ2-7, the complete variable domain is NAGVMQNPRHLVRRRGQEARLRCSPMKGHSHVYWYRQLPEEGLKFMVYLQKENIIDESGMPKERFSAEFPKEGPSILRIQQVVRGDSAAYFCASSPGYPYEQYFGPGTRLTVT.

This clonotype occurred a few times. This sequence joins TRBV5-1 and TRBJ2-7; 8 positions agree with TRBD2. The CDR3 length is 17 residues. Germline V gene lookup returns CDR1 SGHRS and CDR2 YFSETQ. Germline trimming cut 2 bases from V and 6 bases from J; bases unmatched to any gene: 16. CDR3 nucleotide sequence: TGCGCCAGCAGCTTCCCTCCCGGGAGGGCTAGCTCCGCCGAGCAGTACTTC. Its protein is CASSFPPGRASSAEQYF.

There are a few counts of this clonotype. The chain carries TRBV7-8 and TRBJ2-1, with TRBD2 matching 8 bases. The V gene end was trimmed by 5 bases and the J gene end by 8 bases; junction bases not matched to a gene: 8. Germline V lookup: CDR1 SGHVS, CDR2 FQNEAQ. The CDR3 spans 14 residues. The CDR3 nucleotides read TGTGCCAGCAGCGAGGGACTAGGAGGCGATGAGCAGTTCTTC. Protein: CASSEGLGGDEQFF.

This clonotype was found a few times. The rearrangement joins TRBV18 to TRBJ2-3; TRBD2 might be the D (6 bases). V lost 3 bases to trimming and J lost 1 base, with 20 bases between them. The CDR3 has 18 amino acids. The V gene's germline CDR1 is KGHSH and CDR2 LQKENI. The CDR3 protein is CASSPLRAGRRGTDTQYF. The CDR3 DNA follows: TGTGCCAGCTCACCCCTACGGGCGGGAAGACGGGGCACAGATACGCAGTATTTT.

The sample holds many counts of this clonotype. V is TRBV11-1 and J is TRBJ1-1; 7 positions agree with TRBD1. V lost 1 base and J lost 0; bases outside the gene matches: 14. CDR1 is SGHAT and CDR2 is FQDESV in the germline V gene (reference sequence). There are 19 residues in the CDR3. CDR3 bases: TGTGCCAGCAGCTTAGTATTCGGACAGGCGATAAACATGAACACTGAAGCTTTCTTT. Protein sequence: CASSLVFGQAINMNTEAFF.

The CDR3, as DNA: TGTGCCAGCAGTTCAACCCTAGCGGGCCGCAATGAGCAGTTCTTC. Its translation is CASSSTLAGRNEQFF. The chain carries TRBV6-2 or TRBV6-3 and TRBJ2-1; 8 bases fit TRBD2. Germline V CDR1 and CDR2: MNHEY, SVGEGT. CDR3 length equals 15 residues. Trimming at V came to 4 bases and at J to 6 bases, leaving 8 bases not matched to a gene.